A selection of T cell receptor beta chains follows, all from one sample in a study of blood T cell repertoires in COVID-19. The repertoire was sequenced with immunoSEQ multiplex PCR; TCRdb's copy has only in-frame clones and lacks some. The table includes about 180,000 clones, approximately 78% detected once. Material for sequencing was peripheral blood. The origin of the receptors is a woman aged 80 or over with COVID-19, enrolled during active disease. Both conserved end residues are part of each CDR3. D genes are given only for firm matches. Some rows mark clone size as missing; the rest say once, few, many or name a class of expanded clone.

NA,TRBV5-5,TRBJ2-1,TRBD2,CASSLDERGTIYNEQFF,TGTGCCAGCAGCTTGGACGAGCGGGGGACAATCTACAATGAGCAGTTCTTC
NA,TRBV7-2,TRBJ1-6,NA,CASSLVAGLDSPLHF,TGTGCCAGCAGCTTAGTAGCGGGCCTGGATTCACCCCTCCACTTT
NA,TRBV11-2,TRBJ2-7,TRBD1,CASSFRQGWGEQYF,TGTGCCAGCAGCTTTCGACAGGGATGGGGCGAGCAGTACTTC
NA,TRBV19,TRBJ1-3,NA,CASRDMSSGNTIYF,TGTGCCAGCCGGGACATGTCCTCTGGAAACACCATATATTTT
NA,TRBV28,TRBJ2-5,NA,CASSSWTEETQYF,TGTGCCAGCAGTTCGTGGACAGAAGAGACCCAGTACTTC
NA,TRBV6-2/TRBV6-3,TRBJ1-2,NA,CASSYGEGGYTF,TGTGCCAGCAGTTACGGAGAGGGCGGCTACACCTTC
NA,TRBV5-1,TRBJ2-3,NA,CASSPEGGPPDTQYF,TGCGCCAGCAGCCCCGAGGGGGGGCCGCCAGATACGCAGTATTTT
NA,TRBV4-3,TRBJ2-3,NA,CASSQIGAIVSTDTQYF,TGCGCCAGCAGCCAGATTGGGGCTATAGTGAGCACAGATACGCAGTATTTT
NA,TRBV30,TRBJ2-7,NA,CAWSVINYEQYF,TGTGCCTGGAGTGTAATAAACTACGAGCAGTACTTC
NA,TRBV2,TRBJ2-3,NA,CASSVGVPSSTDTQYF,TGTGCCAGCAGTGTGGGCGTCCCTTCGAGCACAGATACGCAGTATTTT
NA,TRBV15,TRBJ2-5,NA,CATSSHLLETQYF,TGTGCCACCAGCAGTCACTTGCTGGAGACCCAGTACTTC
NA,TRBV2,TRBJ2-7,TRBD2,CASSVAGGPPYEQYF,TGTGCCAGCAGTGTAGCGGGAGGGCCCCCCTACGAGCAGTACTTC
NA,TRBV13,TRBJ2-1,NA,CASRGGLTDEQFF,TGTGCCAGCAGAGGAGGACTAACAGATGAGCAGTTCTTC
NA,TRBV29-1,TRBJ1-1,NA,CSVVFGDGVSAFF,TGCAGCGTTGTTTTCGGGGATGGGGTGTCGGCTTTCTTT
NA,TRBV2,TRBJ1-1,NA,CASSESAAAFF,TGTGCCAGCAGTGAATCGGCGGCAGCTTTCTTT
few,TRBV10-1,TRBJ1-2,NA,CASSAGYGYTF,TGCGCCAGCAGTGCAGGGTATGGCTACACCTTC
NA,TRBV11-3,TRBJ1-1,NA,CASSLDSGEDTEAFF,TGTGCCAGCAGCTTAGATTCTGGGGAGGACACTGAAGCTTTCTTT
NA,TRBV18,TRBJ1-2,TRBD1,CASSPDREAGYTF,TGTGCCAGCTCCCCGGACAGGGAGGCGGGCTACACCTTC
NA,TRBV19,TRBJ2-1,TRBD2,CASRTSGGAPNEQFF,TGTGCCAGTAGAACTAGCGGGGGGGCCCCGAATGAGCAGTTCTTC
few,TRBV5-1,TRBJ2-3,TRBD2,CASSPLTSGRAADTQYF,TGCGCCAGCAGCCCCTTGACTAGCGGGAGGGCCGCAGATACGCAGTATTTT
once,TRBV7-2,TRBJ1-3,NA,CASSVRGRSGNTIYF,TGTGCCAGCAGCGTAAGAGGAAGGTCTGGAAACACCATATATTTT
NA,TRBV7-3,TRBJ1-2,NA,CASSLGRVDYGYTF,TGTGCCAGCAGCTTAGGCAGGGTAGATTACGGCTACACCTTC
NA,TRBV5-1,TRBJ2-5,TRBD2,CASSLGRGLFGGGGQETQYF,TGCGCCAGCAGCTTGGGTAGGGGACTATTCGGCGGGGGAGGACAAGAGACCCAGTACTTC
NA,TRBV19,TRBJ1-4,NA,CASSITGTDNEKLFF,TGTGCCAGTAGTATCACAGGGACGGATAATGAAAAACTGTTTTTT
NA,TRBV2,TRBJ1-2,NA,CASSPGPLNGYTF,TGTGCCAGCAGCCCTGGGCCATTGAATGGCTACACCTTC
NA,TRBV9,TRBJ1-2,NA,CASSPSTGTWDYGYTF,TGTGCCAGCAGCCCGAGCACAGGGACGTGGGACTATGGCTACACCTTC
NA,TRBV6-5,TRBJ2-7,TRBD2,CASSYSSGSLREQYF,TGTGCCAGCAGTTACTCTAGCGGGAGCCTTAGAGAGCAGTACTTC
NA,TRBV6-1,TRBJ1-2,TRBD1,CASSELGGTGVGYTF,TGTGCCAGCAGTGAACTAGGTGGGACAGGGGTCGGCTACACCTTC
NA,TRBV28,TRBJ2-7,TRBD2,CASRRTSGFDFSYEQYF,TGTGCCAGCAGACGGACTAGCGGTTTCGACTTCTCCTACGAGCAGTACTTC
NA,TRBV30,TRBJ2-3,NA,CAWSVKQGIDTQYF,TGTGCCTGGAGTGTCAAGCAGGGAATAGATACGCAGTATTTT
NA,TRBV7-9,TRBJ2-3,NA,CASSLLQADTQYF,TGTGCCAGCAGCTTACTTCAGGCGGATACGCAGTATTTT
NA,TRBV6-6,TRBJ2-2,TRBD2,CASSYRAGVNTGELFF,TGTGCCAGCAGTTATCGGGCGGGGGTGAACACCGGGGAGCTGTTTTTT
NA,TRBV5-1,TRBJ2-2,TRBD1,CASSLQGQGDTGELFF,TGCGCCAGCAGCTTGCAGGGACAGGGGGACACCGGGGAGCTGTTTTTT
NA,TRBV2,TRBJ2-5,NA,CASLDRLSQETQYF,TGTGCCAGCCTTGACAGACTTTCCCAAGAGACCCAGTACTTC
NA,TRBV20-1,TRBJ2-7,NA,CSARAVLEQYF,TGCAGTGCTAGAGCGGTTTTGGAGCAGTACTTC
NA,TRBV21-1,TRBJ2-1,NA,CASSKFARRGDEQFF,TGTGCCAGCAGCAAATTTGCTCGCAGGGGAGATGAGCAGTTCTTC
few,TRBV7-2,TRBJ1-2,NA,CAILARVATF,TGTGCCATTTTGGCCAGGGTCGCCACCTTC
NA,TRBV12-3/TRBV12-4,TRBJ1-6,NA,CASSSPPGPLHF,TGTGCCAGCAGTTCCCCCCCAGGGCCCCTCCACTTT
once,TRBV5-4,TRBJ2-7,TRBD2,CASSPLPGGTSEQYF,TGTGCCAGCAGCCCCCTCCCGGGGGGGACGAGTGAGCAGTACTTC
NA,TRBV7-2,TRBJ2-3,TRBD1,CASSSGQGRGTDTQYF,TGTGCCAGCAGCTCGGGACAGGGGAGAGGCACAGATACGCAGTATTTT
NA,TRBV4-3,TRBJ1-1,NA,CASSQDYAGLTEAFF,TGCGCCAGCAGCCAAGACTACGCAGGGCTAACTGAAGCTTTCTTT
once,TRBV12-5,TRBJ2-1,TRBD2,CASGDTVSSGRAYEQFF,TGTGCTAGTGGTGATACAGTTTCTAGCGGGAGGGCCTATGAGCAGTTCTTC
NA,TRBV5-1,TRBJ2-1,TRBD2,CASSLGLAGAYNEQFF,TGCGCCAGCAGCTTAGGACTAGCGGGAGCTTACAATGAGCAGTTCTTC
NA,TRBV5-1,TRBJ2-6,NA,CASSVINRISGANVLTF,TGCGCCAGCAGCGTCATAAACAGGATCTCTGGGGCCAACGTCCTGACTTTC
NA,TRBV28,TRBJ2-3,TRBD2,CASSSRLADLTDTQYF,TGTGCCAGCAGTTCCCGACTAGCGGACCTCACAGATACGCAGTATTTT
NA,TRBV7-2,TRBJ2-1,NA,CASSFAGSSYNEQFF,TGTGCCAGCAGCTTTGCGGGGAGCTCCTACAATGAGCAGTTCTTC
NA,TRBV11-3,TRBJ2-5,NA,CASSLWRRQETQYF,TGTGCCAGCAGCTTATGGCGGAGACAAGAGACCCAGTACTTC
NA,TRBV25-1,TRBJ1-2,NA,CASSGPQRAGYTF,TGTGCCAGCAGTGGCCCGCAGAGGGCTGGCTACACCTTC
NA,TRBV2,TRBJ2-7,TRBD1,CASSEATWTGTEQYF,TGTGCCAGCAGTGAAGCAACCTGGACAGGGACGGAGCAGTACTTC
NA,TRBV10-3,TRBJ2-1,TRBD2,CAIAGTGGLDEQFF,TGTGCCATCGCGGGGACGGGAGGTCTGGATGAGCAGTTCTTC
NA,TRBV9,TRBJ2-7,TRBD1,CASSPLPRGSYEQYF,TGTGCCAGCAGCCCTTTACCCAGGGGGTCCTACGAGCAGTACTTC
NA,TRBV6-5,TRBJ1-1,NA,CASSYVLGRMNTEAFF,TGTGCCAGCAGTTACGTTTTGGGCAGGATGAACACTGAAGCTTTCTTT
NA,TRBV11-1,TRBJ2-1,TRBD2,CASSLFRAGIENEQFF,TGTGCCAGCAGCTTATTCCGAGCGGGGATAGAAAATGAGCAGTTCTTC
many,TRBV10-3,TRBJ1-2,NA,CAITTALGGYTF,TGTGCCATCACTACAGCCTTGGGTGGCTACACCTTC
NA,TRBV6-6,TRBJ1-3,NA,CASKGPTSGNTIYF,TGTGCCAGCAAAGGCCCGACATCCGGAAACACCATATATTTT
NA,TRBV7-9,TRBJ1-2,TRBD1,CASSLDRGAYYGYTF,TGTGCCAGCAGCTTGGACAGGGGCGCTTACTATGGCTACACCTTC
NA,TRBV30,TRBJ2-7,NA,CAWSLLQGREQYF,TGTGCCTGGAGCCTCCTACAGGGGAGGGAGCAGTACTTC
NA,TRBV7-9,TRBJ1-3,NA,CASSLDRAGNTIYF,TGTGCCAGCAGTTTGGACAGAGCTGGAAACACCATATATTTT
few,TRBV10-3,TRBJ2-3,NA,CAISEGVTFRSDTQYF,TGTGCCATCAGTGAAGGGGTCACCTTTAGGTCAGATACGCAGTATTTT